This T cell receptor (beta chain) emerged from a study of blood T cell repertoires in COVID-19. Overall study: In each case, the material was cDNA or gDNA derived from T cells, B-cell-depleted T cells, or PBMCs.

The CDR3 totals 18 residues. V dropped 1 base and J dropped 5; count of bases not matched to a gene: 10. Germline CDR1 reads SGHTA; CDR2 reads FQGNSA. Only in-frame clones appear in the TCRdb table, and some are missing; sequencing was by immunoSEQ multiplex PCR. The repertoire holds 350,000 or so clones, with about 88% as singletons. Participant ages covered 18 to 89 years across 24 US areas. The study assigned cohorts using participant-reported clinical history. What the recovered Cohort 3 donors had was two negative PCRs, clearance, or symptom resolution. This TCR was sampled from a woman aged 25-40 years who had recovered from COVID-19. The chain has TRBV7-2 and TRBJ2-3, with TRBD2 matching over 12 bases. Material: PBMCs or T cells enriched from blood (not recorded which). The CDR3 loop is CASSLETYLAGGRDTQYF. The DNA for the CDR3 is TGTGCCAGCAGCTTAGAGACTTATCTAGCGGGGGGGCGAGATACGCAGTATTTT.